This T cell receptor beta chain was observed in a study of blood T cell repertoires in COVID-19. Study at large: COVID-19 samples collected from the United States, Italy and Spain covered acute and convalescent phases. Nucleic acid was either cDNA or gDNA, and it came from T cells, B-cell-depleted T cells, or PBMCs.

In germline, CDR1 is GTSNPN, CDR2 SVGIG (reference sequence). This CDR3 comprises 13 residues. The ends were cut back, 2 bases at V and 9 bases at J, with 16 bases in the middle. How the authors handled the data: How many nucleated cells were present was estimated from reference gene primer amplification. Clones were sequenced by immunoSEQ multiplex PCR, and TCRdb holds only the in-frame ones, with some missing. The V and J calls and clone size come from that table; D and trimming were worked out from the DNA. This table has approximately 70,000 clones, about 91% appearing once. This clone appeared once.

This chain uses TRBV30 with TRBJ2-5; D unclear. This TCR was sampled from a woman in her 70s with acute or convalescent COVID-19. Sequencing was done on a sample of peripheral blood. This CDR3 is CAWSSSRNEAQYF. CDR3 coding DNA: TGTGCCTGGAGTTCTTCCCGGAATGAGGCCCAGTACTTC.